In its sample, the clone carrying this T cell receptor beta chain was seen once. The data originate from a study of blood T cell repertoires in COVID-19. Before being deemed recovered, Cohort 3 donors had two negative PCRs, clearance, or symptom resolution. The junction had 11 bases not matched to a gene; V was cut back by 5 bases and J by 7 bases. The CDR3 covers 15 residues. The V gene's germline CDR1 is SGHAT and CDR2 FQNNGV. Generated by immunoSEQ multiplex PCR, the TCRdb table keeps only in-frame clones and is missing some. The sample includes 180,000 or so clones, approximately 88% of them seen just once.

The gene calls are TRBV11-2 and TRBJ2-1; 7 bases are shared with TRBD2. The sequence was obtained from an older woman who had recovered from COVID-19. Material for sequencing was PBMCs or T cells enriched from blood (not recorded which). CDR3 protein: CASSPPRLAGNEQFF. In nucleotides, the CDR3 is TGTGCCAGCAGCCCTCCCCGACTAGCTGGAAATGAGCAGTTCTTC.